Listed here are 30 T cell receptor beta chains from one sample, sequenced in a study of identical twins. TCRdb ran MiXCR on the 5' RACE reads and lists one entry per CDR3 protein. The sample contains hundreds of thousands of distinct CDR3 sequences, 9% to 15% of which appear only once. Another study also made use of these data, one on yellow fever vaccine responses in identical twins.

Source material: PBMCs. These receptors all stem from a woman younger than 35 in good health.

This clonotype has only a few counts. The V and J genes are TRBV12-3 or TRBV12-4 and TRBJ2-7; 9 bases fit TRBD2. J lost 6 bases, V lost 5 bases, and 5 bases had no gene match. The length of the CDR3 is 13 residues. CDR3 DNA: TGTGCCAGCAGTGCCGGGACTAGCTCCGAGCAGTACGTC. It translates to CASSAGTSSEQYV.

The V gene is TRBV20-1, the J gene TRBJ1-1; D is uncertain. The V end was cut by 3 bases, the J end by 0 bases, with 14 bases between. The V gene's germline CDR1 is DFQATT and CDR2 SNEGSKA (reference sequence). The CDR3 sequence is 15 residues long. The CDR3 DNA reads TGCAGTGCTAGTGACGTGTCCGGGGTGAACACTGAAGCTTTCTTT. Translated: CSASDVSGVNTEAFF.

This clonotype turned up a few times. The genes are TRBV27 and TRBJ2-1; D remains ambiguous. CDR3 length equals 14 residues. The germline V and J ends were trimmed by 3 bases and 0 bases, with 6 bases remaining between them. CDR1 is MNHEY, CDR2 SMNVEV, per germline (reference sequence). CDR3 protein: CASSFLGSYNEQFF. CDR3 coding DNA: TGTGCCAGCAGTTTTCTAGGCTCCTACAATGAGCAGTTCTTC.

The chain recombines TRBV4-1 with TRBJ1-2; no definite D call. Germline V lookup: CDR1 MGHRA, CDR2 YSYEKL. The CDR3 spans 13 residues. The V end lost 1 base, the J end lost 7 bases, and 10 bases lay between the germline ends. Written as DNA, the CDR3 is TGCGCCAGCAGCCAAGTAACTGGGTCTGGCTACACCTTC. Protein sequence: CASSQVTGSGYTF.

The sample holds a few counts of this clonotype. The chain's CDR3 is CASSYPGTSGGGRSEQFF. CDR3 bases: TGTGCCAGCAGTTACCCCGGGACTAGCGGAGGGGGTCGCAGTGAGCAGTTCTTC. The rearrangement joins TRBV6-5 to TRBJ2-1; the match to TRBD2 covers 11 bases. The germline V gene has CDR1 MNHEY and CDR2 SVGAGI. V dropped 2 bases and J dropped 9; count of bases not matched to a gene: 15. The CDR3 runs to 18 residues.

This chain connects TRBV7-9 to TRBJ1-1, with 7 bases identical to TRBD1. CDR3 size: 17 residues. J lost 0 bases, V lost 2 bases, and 9 bases had no gene match. Germline-derived CDR1 and CDR2 are SEHNR and FQNEAQ (reference sequence). CDR3 in DNA: TGTGCCAGCAGCTTATACACGGGACAGACGATGAACACTGAAGCTTTCTTT. Protein product: CASSLYTGQTMNTEAFF. Full variable domain (rest looked up from reference TRBV7-9 and TRBJ1-1): DTGVSQNPRHKITKRGQNVTFRCDPISEHNRLYWYRQTLGQGPEFLTYFQNEAQLEKSRLLSDRFSAERPKGSFSTLEIQRTEQGDSAMYLCASSLYTGQTMNTEAFFGQGTRLTVV.

Here the CDR3 reads CASSFDTTNEKLFF. In DNA, the CDR3 is TGTGCCAGCAGCTTCGATACAACTAATGAAAAACTGTTTTTT. The rearrangement links TRBV7-9 to TRBJ1-4, with unresolved D. Germline assignment: CDR1 SEHNR and CDR2 FQNEAQ (reference sequence). The CDR3 is 14 residues long. V shed 3 bases and J shed 0 bases, with 5 bases lying between them.

CDR3 sequence: CSAREALIVHEQFF. As DNA, the CDR3 is TGCAGTGCTAGAGAGGCACTTATCGTGCATGAGCAGTTCTTC. The chain joins TRBV20-1 to TRBJ2-1; D call uncertain. Germline V CDR1 and CDR2: DFQATT, SNEGSKA (reference sequence). Trimming took off 0 bases at V and 8 bases at J, with 14 bases between the two ends. The CDR3 spans 14 residues.

This clonotype was observed many times. The chain recombines TRBV11-2 with TRBJ1-1; a possible D gene is TRBD1 (5 bases). Trimming left V 6 bases short and J 0 bases short, with 11 bases between. The V gene's germline CDR1 is SGHAT and CDR2 FQNNGV. The CDR3 sequence is 14 residues long. The chain's CDR3 is CASRTGTVNTEAFF. CDR3 bases: TGTGCCAGCAGAACCGGGACGGTGAACACTGAAGCTTTCTTT.

This clonotype was found a few times. This sequence joins TRBV7-2 and TRBJ2-1, with D perhaps matching TRBD2 (6 bases). The CDR3 is 15 residues long. Trimming pared 4 bases from V and 2 bases from J, leaving 12 bases between. Germline loops: CDR1 SGHTA, CDR2 FQGNSA. The CDR3 spells CASSSTWTTYNEQFF. CDR3 coding DNA: TGTGCCAGCAGCTCCACATGGACTACCTACAATGAGCAGTTCTTC.

This clonotype was detected many times. This sequence joins TRBV20-1 and TRBJ1-2; the match to TRBD1 covers 7 bases. The CDR3 sequence is 13 residues long. V dropped 6 bases and J dropped 2; count of bases not matched to a gene: 6. Per the germline V gene, CDR1 is DFQATT and CDR2 is SNEGSKA (reference sequence). The CDR3 sequence is CSAHRTGNYGYTF. CDR3 nucleotides: TGCAGTGCCCACCGGACAGGAAACTATGGCTACACCTTC.

This clonotype has only a few counts. The V and J genes are TRBV5-6 and TRBJ2-7, with D unclear. V shed 0 bases and J shed 2 bases, with 6 bases lying between them. The CDR3 runs to 13 residues. Germline values: CDR1 SGHDT, CDR2 YYEEEE. The CDR3 is CASSLEPTYEQYF. The DNA for the CDR3 is TGTGCCAGCAGCTTGGAGCCAACCTACGAGCAGTACTTC.

The chain is built from TRBV20-1 and TRBJ2-1, with 10 bases fitting TRBD2. The V gene end was trimmed by 1 base and the J gene end by 0 bases; junction bases not matched to a gene: 6. This CDR3 contains 17 residues. CDR1 and CDR2 from the germline V gene are DFQATT and SNEGSKA (reference sequence). CDR3 sequence reads: CSARVRLAGVSYNEQFF. Written as DNA, the CDR3 is TGCAGTGCTAGAGTCCGTCTAGCGGGAGTCTCCTACAATGAGCAGTTCTTC.

Only a few counts were recorded for this clonotype. This chain connects TRBV20-1 to TRBJ2-1; D uncertain. Deletions cut 0 bases from V and 0 bases from J, with 15 bases between. Germline V gene lookup returns CDR1 DFQATT and CDR2 SNEGSKA (reference sequence). The CDR3 covers 17 residues. The DNA for the CDR3 is TGCAGTGCTAGAGACCCACTGGCGAGAGCCTCCTACAATGAGCAGTTCTTC. It specifies CSARDPLARASYNEQFF.

This clonotype came up a few times. The J gene is TRBJ2-3, the V gene TRBV19; no firm D call. Trimming pared 10 bases from V and 3 bases from J, leaving 11 bases between. CDR3 length equals 12 residues. In germline, CDR1 is LNHDA, CDR2 SQIVND (reference sequence). In nucleotides, the CDR3 is TGTGCCACCACCAAAATAACAGATACGCAGTATTTT. Its translation: CATTKITDTQYF.

V and J are TRBV20-1 and TRBJ1-4; D unclear. The CDR3 contains 14 residues. The germline gives CDR1 DFQATT, CDR2 SNEGSKA (reference sequence). The V end was cut by 0 bases, the J end by 3 bases, with 8 bases between. CDR3 in DNA: TGCAGTGCTAGAGATGGCAGTTCTAATGAAAAACTGTTTTTT. Translated: CSARDGSSNEKLFF.

This clonotype occurred a few times. The rearrangement joins TRBV20-1 to TRBJ2-5, with a weak D call TRBD2 (6 bases). This CDR3 has 14 residues. Germline CDR1 DFQATT, CDR2 SNEGSKA (reference sequence). Trimming shortened V by 3 bases and J by 1 base, and 12 bases separated the two germline ends. The CDR3 reads CSASYGGTQETQYF. The CDR3 region has the DNA TGCAGTGCTAGTTATGGCGGGACCCAAGAGACCCAGTACTTC.

The chain combines TRBV20-1 with TRBJ2-2; 7 bases align to TRBD2. The CDR3 runs to 14 residues. Germline values: CDR1 DFQATT, CDR2 SNEGSKA (reference sequence). Trimming cost V 1 base and J 6 bases; bases outside gene matches: 5. The CDR3 protein is CSARVTSRAGELFF. CDR3 sequence (DNA): TGCAGTGCTAGAGTGACTAGCAGGGCCGGGGAGCTGTTTTTT.

This clonotype came up many times. The J gene is TRBJ2-1, the V gene TRBV5-1, with 13 bases lining up with TRBD2. Germline CDR1 reads SGHRS; CDR2 reads YFSETQ. V lost 5 bases to trimming and J lost 0 bases; unmatched junction nucleotides: 2. This CDR3 has 16 residues. CDR3 bases: TGCGCCAGCAGACGGACTAGCGGGAGCTCCTACAATGAGCAGTTCTTC. The encoded protein is CASRRTSGSSYNEQFF.

This clonotype was detected a few times. The genes are TRBV7-9 and TRBJ1-1; D is perhaps TRBD1 (6 bases). V shed 4 bases and J shed 5 bases, with 17 bases lying between them. The CDR3 is made up of 15 amino acids. Germline CDR1 is SEHNR and CDR2 is FQNEAQ (reference sequence). CDR3 sequence reads: CASSSQTGRRTEAFF. The CDR3 DNA follows: TGTGCCAGCAGCTCGCAGACAGGAAGAAGGACTGAAGCTTTCTTT.

This clonotype turned up a few times. V gene TRBV29-1 combines with J gene TRBJ1-2; 11 nucleotides align to TRBD1. The trim removed 3 bases at V and 4 bases at J, leaving 10 bases unmatched. Germline CDR1 and CDR2: SQVTM and ANQGSEA. This CDR3 is built from 16 residues. The CDR3 protein is CSVEGGQGVDAYGYTF. The DNA for the CDR3 is TGCAGCGTTGAGGGGGGACAGGGGGTTGACGCCTATGGCTACACCTTC.

The V gene is TRBV14, the J gene TRBJ2-1, with 11 bases aligning to TRBD2. Looked up from germline, CDR1 is SGHDN and CDR2 is FVKESK. Losses at the gene ends were 2 bases for V and 9 bases for J; bases not matched to a gene: 9. This CDR3 has 16 amino acids. CDR3 nucleotide sequence: TGTGCCAGCAGCCAACAACTAGCGGGGGCGGGTGGTGAGCAGTTCTTC. Encoded protein: CASSQQLAGAGGEQFF.

The CDR3 region has the DNA TGTGCCAGCAGTACCGCTACCCGGGGATACGAGCAGTACGTC. This encodes CASSTATRGYEQYV. The genes are TRBV2 and TRBJ2-7, with D perhaps matching TRBD2 (5 bases). V shed 5 bases and J shed 4 bases, with 15 bases lying between them. This CDR3 region has 14 residues. In germline, CDR1 is SNHLY, CDR2 FYNNEI.

The CDR3 is CASSYLGTQETQYF. The CDR3, as DNA: TGTGCCAGCAGTTATTTGGGGACCCAAGAGACCCAGTACTTC. This sequence joins TRBV6-2 or TRBV6-3 and TRBJ2-5; D could derive from TRBD1 or TRBD2 (5 bases each). Trimming shortened V by 3 bases and J by 1 base, and 9 bases separated the two germline ends. The CDR3 is 14 amino acids. Germline V gene sequence: CDR1 MNHEY, CDR2 SVGEGT.

V and J are TRBV25-1 and TRBJ2-5; TRBD1 agrees at 7 bases. The length of the CDR3 is 17 residues. Germline CDR1 and CDR2: MGHDK and SYGVNS. V shed 4 bases, J shed 2 bases, and the junction held 13 bases outside the gene matches. Here the CDR3 DNA reads TGTGCCAGCAGTGGCCTCACCCGGGACAGCCAGCAAGAGACCCAGTACTTC. Amino acid sequence: CASSGLTRDSQQETQYF.

Remarks on this clonotype: An end of the junction differs from the germline gene, which may be a read error. The rearrangement joins TRBV11-3 to TRBJ2-2, with D unresolved. In germline, CDR1 is SGHNT, CDR2 YENEEA. The CDR3 contains 13 residues. DNA for the CDR3: TGTGCCAGAAGCTTAGCCGGCGCCGGGGAGCTGTTTTTT. It encodes CARSLAGAGELFF.

This clonotype was recorded a few times. This chain connects TRBV10-3 to TRBJ2-1; D possibly matches TRBD1 or TRBD2 (7 bases each). Germline V CDR1 and CDR2: ENHRY, SYGVKD. Trimming took off 6 bases at V and 4 bases at J, with 16 bases between the two ends. The CDR3 is 15 residues long. The CDR3 spells CAIRAGEGAYNEQFF. For the CDR3, the DNA is TGTGCCATCAGGGCCGGGGAGGGGGCATACAATGAGCAGTTCTTC.

This clonotype was detected only a few times. The rearrangement joins TRBV12-3 or TRBV12-4 to TRBJ2-7; unclear D gene. The CDR3 contains 12 residues. With 2 bases removed from V and 6 bases from J, the gap between germline ends came to 8 bases. The CDR3 nucleotides are TGTGCCAGCAGTTTAATCCCGGGCGAGCAGTACTTC. Amino acids: CASSLIPGEQYF.

This clonotype has just a few counts. The chain recombines TRBV6-5 with TRBJ2-7; tentatively, D is TRBD1 (5 bases). The V gene lost 0 bases and the J gene lost 2 bases, with 11 bases spanning the gap. Looked up from germline, CDR1 is MNHEY and CDR2 is SVGAGI. This CDR3 has 15 residues. Here the CDR3 DNA reads TGTGCCAGCAGTTACTCAGGCTTGGGGCCCTACGAGCAGTACTTC. Protein sequence: CASSYSGLGPYEQYF.

The gene calls are TRBV29-1 and TRBJ2-7, with 7 nucleotides matching TRBD1. This CDR3 contains 11 residues. The V gene's germline CDR1 is SQVTM and CDR2 ANQGSEA. The trim removed 6 bases at V and 5 bases at J, leaving 4 bases unmatched. This chain's CDR3 is CSVTGFDEQYF. The CDR3 coding sequence is TGCAGCGTGACAGGGTTTGACGAGCAGTACTTC.